The 20 T cell receptor beta chains below were found in one sample sequenced in a study of chemoradiotherapy in HPV16-positive cancers. The repertoire was sequenced with immunoSEQ multiplex PCR; TCRdb's copy has only in-frame clones and lacks some. The sample contains about 14,000 clones, roughly 89% of which appear only once. The material was tumor tissue, obtained from a patient who underwent chemoradiotherapy. These receptors originate from a human donor with HPV-associated anogenital cancer.

V is TRBV6-4 and J is TRBJ1-2; no definite D call. Germline assignment: CDR1 MRHNA and CDR2 SNTAGT. Trimming removed 3 bases from V and 7 bases from J, with 21 bases in between. The CDR3 has 16 amino acids. CDR3 coding DNA: TGTGCCAGCAGTGAAGGGATAGGTTTTGGTCCCAGTGGCTACACCTTC. Its translation is CASSEGIGFGPSGYTF.

The chain links TRBV19 to TRBJ2-5, with 8 bases identical to TRBD2. The V and J ends lost 7 bases and 5 bases, in that order; junction bases with no gene match: 9. The CDR3 loop spans 14 amino acids. Germline values: CDR1 LNHDA, CDR2 SQIVND (reference sequence). The CDR3 DNA reads as TGTGCCAGTAAAATCGGGGGGGCCGCCGAGACCCAGTACTTC. Protein product: CASKIGGAAETQYF.

The chain carries TRBV27 and TRBJ1-1; D unclear. Deletions cut 0 bases from V and 1 base from J, with 6 bases between. The CDR3 runs 14 residues. Germline V gene sequence: CDR1 MNHEY, CDR2 SMNVEV (reference sequence). In DNA, the CDR3 is TGTGCCAGCAGTTTATCCCCAGGGAACACTGAAGCTTTCTTT. Protein product: CASSLSPGNTEAFF.

CDR3 loop: CASSYSGGSETQYF. The CDR3, as DNA: TGTGCCAGCAGTTACTCGGGTGGGTCGGAGACCCAGTACTTC. This chain connects TRBV6-5 to TRBJ2-5; D uncertain. Trimming shortened V by 0 bases and J by 5 bases, and 10 bases separated the two germline ends. The CDR3 runs to 14 residues. Germline lookup yields CDR1 MNHEY and CDR2 SVGAGI.

The gene calls are TRBV5-4 and TRBJ1-1; D unresolved. The V end lost 3 bases, the J end lost 0 bases, and 6 bases lay between the germline ends. The CDR3 totals 13 residues. The germline gives CDR1 SGHNT, CDR2 YYREEE (reference sequence). The CDR3 nucleotides are TGTGCCAGCAGCTCCGAACTGAACACTGAAGCTTTCTTT. It encodes CASSSELNTEAFF. Supplemented by reference TRBV5-4 and TRBJ1-1, the full variable domain reads ETGVTQSPTHLIKTRGQQVTLRCSSQSGHNTVSWYQQALGQGPQFIFQYYREEENGRGNFPPRFSGLQFPNYSSELNVNALELDDSALYLCASSSELNTEAFFGQGTRLTVV.

This clone was detected a few times. V is TRBV6-5 and J is TRBJ2-3; TRBD2 matches at 9 bases. The V segment lost 7 bases and the J segment 11 bases; nucleotides outside the gene matches: 10. Germline V gives CDR1 MNHEY, CDR2 SVGAGI. The CDR3 consists of 13 residues. CDR3 in amino acids: CASNSHGAGGQYF. The CDR3 nucleotides are TGTGCCAGCAACTCACATGGAGCGGGAGGGCAGTATTTT.

This sequence joins TRBV5-6 and TRBJ2-2; D might be TRBD2 (6 bases). In germline, CDR1 is SGHDT, CDR2 YYEEEE. The CDR3 is 17 amino acids. Deletions cut 0 bases from V and 4 bases from J, with 16 bases between. The CDR3 region is CASSLARSSGSTGELFF. CDR3 bases: TGTGCCAGCAGCTTGGCCAGGAGTAGCGGAAGCACCGGGGAGCTGTTTTTT. Combining the CDR3 with reference TRBV5-6 and TRBJ2-2 gives the whole variable domain DAGVTQSPTHLIKTRGQQVTLRCSPKSGHDTVSWYQQALGQGPQFIFQYYEEEERQRGNFPDRFSGHQFPNYSSELNVNALLLGDSALYLCASSLARSSGSTGELFFGEGSRLTVL.

This clone was seen just once. The rearrangement joins TRBV5-1 to TRBJ2-7; perhaps TRBD1 as D (5 bases). The germline CDR1 and CDR2 sequences are SGHRS and YFSETQ. The CDR3 is made up of 13 amino acids. Trimming removed 0 bases at V and 3 bases at J, with 7 bases between. The CDR3 reads CASSLAGHYEQYF. The CDR3 coding sequence is TGCGCCAGCAGCTTGGCAGGGCACTACGAGCAGTACTTC.

The chain uses TRBV5-8 and TRBJ1-4; a possible D gene is TRBD1 (5 bases). The CDR3 is 13 residues long. CDR1 and CDR2 from the germline V gene are SGHTS and YDEGEE. The ends were cut back, 5 bases at V and 3 bases at J, with 8 bases in the middle. Written as DNA, the CDR3 is TGTGCCAGCAGACGGGACTCTAATGAAAAACTGTTTTTT. This encodes CASRRDSNEKLFF.

This chain joins TRBV6-5 and TRBJ2-1, with TRBD2 matching over 8 bases. Looked up from germline, CDR1 is MNHEY and CDR2 is SVGAGI. Germline trimming cut 8 bases from V and 3 bases from J; bases unmatched to any gene: 9. The CDR3 totals 15 residues. The CDR3 loop is CASSETAGGYNEQFF. The CDR3 DNA follows: TGTGCCAGCTCTGAGACGGCGGGAGGCTACAATGAGCAGTTCTTC.

CDR3 bases: TGTGCCAGCAGTTACCCAGGGAAGGACGACACTGAAGCTTTCTTT. Protein: CASSYPGKDDTEAFF. This chain joins TRBV6-6 and TRBJ1-1; D is perhaps TRBD1 (5 bases). The ends were cut back, 2 bases at V and 3 bases at J, with 13 bases in the middle. The CDR3 is 15 amino acids. Germline V gives CDR1 MNHNY, CDR2 SVGAGI (reference sequence).

J is TRBJ2-6 and V is TRBV27; D is unresolved. The length of the CDR3 is 15 residues. The germline CDR1 and CDR2 sequences are MNHEY and SMNVEV (reference sequence). The V gene lost 6 bases and the J gene lost 0 bases, with 9 bases spanning the gap. CDR3 sequence (DNA): TGTGCCAGCAGCTCACATCCCTCTGGGGCCAACGTCCTGACTTTC. It is translated as CASSSHPSGANVLTF.

This chain joins TRBV5-1 and TRBJ2-5; 10 bases are shared with TRBD1. The CDR3 loop spans 15 amino acids. With V trimmed by 4 bases and J by 5 bases, 8 bases remained unmatched. CDR1 is SGHRS, CDR2 YFSETQ, per germline. CDR3 region: CASSPRPGQGETQYF. Written as DNA, the CDR3 is TGCGCCAGCAGCCCCCGACCGGGACAGGGGGAGACCCAGTACTTC.

V usage is TRBV25-1 and J usage is TRBJ1-2; TRBD1 might be the D (6 bases). The CDR3 length is 17 residues. Germline CDR1 and CDR2: MGHDK and SYGVNS. The ends were cut back, 9 bases at V and 10 bases at J, with 33 bases in the middle. The CDR3 here is CASRGVSGQTFIPYYTF. The CDR3 DNA follows: TGTGCCAGTAGGGGTGTCAGTGGACAGACTTTTATTCCTTACTACACCTTC.

The chain combines TRBV29-1 with TRBJ2-3; TRBD1 matches 7 bases. The junction had 2 bases not matched to a gene; V was cut back by 7 bases and J by 1 base. Germline lookup yields CDR1 SQVTM and CDR2 ANQGSEA. This CDR3 is built from 12 residues. In DNA, the CDR3 is TGCAGCGCCGGGACAGGCACAGATACGCAGTATTTT. Translation: CSAGTGTDTQYF.

The rearrangement joins TRBV11-3 to TRBJ1-1; 10 positions match TRBD1. Germline assignment: CDR1 SGHNT and CDR2 YENEEA. The CDR3 totals 17 residues. V dropped 5 bases and J dropped 0; count of bases not matched to a gene: 9. The CDR3 loop reads CASSMGQGMGMNTEAFF. The CDR3 bases are TGTGCCAGCAGCATGGGACAGGGGATGGGAATGAACACTGAAGCTTTCTTT.

This chain links TRBV9 with TRBJ1-2; D is possibly TRBD1 (5 bases). The CDR3 is made up of 16 amino acids. The ends were cut back, 4 bases at V and 0 bases at J, with 16 bases in the middle. Germline V CDR1 and CDR2: SGDLS, YYNGEE. The CDR3 sequence is CASSPQVGRSNYGYTF. CDR3 nucleotide sequence: TGTGCCAGCAGCCCCCAAGTGGGGCGGTCTAACTATGGCTACACCTTC.

This sequence joins TRBV2 and TRBJ2-3, with D maybe TRBD2 (5 bases). The V and J ends lost 9 bases and 1 base respectively, with 14 bases between them. Looked up from germline, CDR1 is SNHLY and CDR2 is FYNNEI. The CDR3 has 14 residues. DNA of the CDR3: TGTGCCAGGGGAGCGGCCGAAGGCACAGATACGCAGTATTTT. Its protein product is CARGAAEGTDTQYF.

This chain connects TRBV2 to TRBJ1-2; D perhaps matches TRBD1 (6 bases). The V end lost 3 bases, the J end lost 7 bases, and 9 bases lay between the germline ends. This CDR3 region has 12 residues. The germline gives CDR1 SNHLY, CDR2 FYNNEI. CDR3 bases: TGTGCCAGCAGTGATCAAGGGGGTGGCTACACCTTC. Translating gives CASSDQGGGYTF.

The V gene is TRBV14, the J gene TRBJ2-7; perhaps TRBD2 as D (5 bases). The germline gives CDR1 SGHDN, CDR2 FVKESK. V was pared by 1 base and J by 3 bases, with 7 bases between. CDR3 length: 13 residues. The CDR3 protein is CASSQVRDYEQYF. CDR3 coding DNA: TGTGCCAGCAGCCAAGTTCGGGACTACGAGCAGTACTTC.